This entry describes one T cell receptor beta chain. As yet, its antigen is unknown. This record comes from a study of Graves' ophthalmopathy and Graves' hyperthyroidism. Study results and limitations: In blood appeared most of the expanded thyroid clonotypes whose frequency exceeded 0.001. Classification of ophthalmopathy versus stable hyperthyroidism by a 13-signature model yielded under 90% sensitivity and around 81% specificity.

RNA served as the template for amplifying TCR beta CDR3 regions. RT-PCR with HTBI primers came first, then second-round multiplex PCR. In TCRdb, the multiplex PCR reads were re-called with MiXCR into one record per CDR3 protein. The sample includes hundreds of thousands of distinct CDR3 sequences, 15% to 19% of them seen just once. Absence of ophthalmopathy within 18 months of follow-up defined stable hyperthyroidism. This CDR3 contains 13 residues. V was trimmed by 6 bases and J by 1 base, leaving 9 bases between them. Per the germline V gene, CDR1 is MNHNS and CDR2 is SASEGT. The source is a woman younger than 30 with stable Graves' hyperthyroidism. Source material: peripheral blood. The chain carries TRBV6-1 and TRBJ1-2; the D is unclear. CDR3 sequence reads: CASSNRHNYGYTF. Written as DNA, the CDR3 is TGTGCCAGCAGCAACAGACATAACTATGGCTACACCTTC.